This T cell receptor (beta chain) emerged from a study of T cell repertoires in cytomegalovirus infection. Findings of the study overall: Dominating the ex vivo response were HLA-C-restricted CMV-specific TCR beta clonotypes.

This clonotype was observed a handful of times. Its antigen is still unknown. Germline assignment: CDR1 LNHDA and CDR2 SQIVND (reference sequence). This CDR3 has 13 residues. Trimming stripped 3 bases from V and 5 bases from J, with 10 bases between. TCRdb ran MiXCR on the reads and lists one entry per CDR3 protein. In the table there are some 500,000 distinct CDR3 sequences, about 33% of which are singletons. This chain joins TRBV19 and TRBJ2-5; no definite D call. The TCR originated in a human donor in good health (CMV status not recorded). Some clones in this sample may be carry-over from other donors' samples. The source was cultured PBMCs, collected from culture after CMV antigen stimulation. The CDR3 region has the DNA TGTGCCAGTAGTATTGGGTCCTTCGAGACCCAGTACTTC. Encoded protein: CASSIGSFETQYF. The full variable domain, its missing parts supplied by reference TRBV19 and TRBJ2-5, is DGGITQSPKYLFRKEGQNVTLSCEQNLNHDAMYWYRQDPGQGLRLIYYSQIVNDFQKGDIAEGYSVSREKKESFPLTVTSAQKNPTAFYLCASSIGSFETQYFGPGTRLLVL.